The TCR beta chain under discussion was sequenced for a study of metastatic and nonmetastatic thyroid tumors. Study-level information: Comparative analysis of repertoires was undertaken across blood and tumor or nodule tissue obtained from malignant and benign thyroid patients.

This clone was seen only a few times. TCRdb reprocessed the PCR reads using MiXCR. The sample gives tens of thousands of clones, roughly 50% of which show up once; approximately 25% is in the top ten. This CDR3 is 16 amino acids long. V shed 0 bases and J 3 bases; nucleotides not matched to a gene: 6. Germline V gene lookup returns CDR1 SGHRS and CDR2 YFSETQ. Each patient came to thyroid surgery without any prior treatment (of any kind). This chain connects TRBV5-1 to TRBJ1-1, with 9 bases fitting TRBD1. Material: tumor tissue. The sequence was obtained from a male donor with papillary thyroid cancer or a benign thyroid nodule (not recorded which). Some clones in this sample may be carry-over from other donors' samples. The CDR3 loop reads CASSLVQGASDTEAFF. As DNA, the CDR3 is TGCGCCAGCAGCTTGGTACAGGGGGCATCGGACACTGAAGCTTTCTTT.